What follows are 9 T cell receptor beta chains derived from one specimen sequenced in a study of T-cell memory formation after mild COVID-19. One entry per CDR3 protein, called by TCRdb with MiXCR from the 5' RACE reads. The sample yields under 550,000 distinct CDR3 sequences, around 17% seen once. Sequencing input: PBMCs or a T cell subset sorted from them (not recorded which). The source of these receptors is a man between 18 and 35 years old who had mild COVID-19 (a few samples of this study predate the infection). Cell type and time point are not known.

This clonotype was detected only a few times. The chain carries TRBV6-5 and TRBJ1-2; a possible D gene is TRBD1 (5 bases). Trimming shortened V by 6 bases and J by 3 bases, and 5 bases separated the two germline ends. CDR3 length: 11 amino acids. The germline gives CDR1 MNHEY, CDR2 SVGAGI. DNA for the CDR3: TGTGCCAGCAGGGGGGACTATGGCTACACCTTC. Its protein product is CASRGDYGYTF.

The chain carries TRBV5-1 and TRBJ2-6; D ambiguous. V was cut by 1 base and J by 1 base, with 6 bases left in between. The V gene's germline CDR1 is SGHRS and CDR2 YFSETQ. The CDR3 has 15 residues. CDR3 in DNA: TGCGCCAGCAGCTTGTCTGAATCTGGGGCCAACGTCCTGACTTTC. The encoded protein is CASSLSESGANVLTF.

This clonotype was seen more than once but under ten times. The V gene is TRBV5-1, the J gene TRBJ1-1; 8 bases match TRBD1. CDR3 length equals 14 residues. CDR1 is SGHRS and CDR2 is YFSETQ in the germline V gene. J was trimmed by 5 bases and V by 4 bases; bases with no gene match: 7. The DNA of the CDR3 is TGCGCCAGCAGCCTATACAGGGGGAGGACTGAAGCTTTCTTT. As protein: CASSLYRGRTEAFF.

This clonotype was recorded many times. The chain carries TRBV6-5 and TRBJ2-7; 7 positions match TRBD1. This CDR3 comprises 17 residues. J was trimmed by 1 base and V by 2 bases; bases with no gene match: 11. Germline lookup yields CDR1 MNHEY and CDR2 SVGAGI. The chain's CDR3 is CASSYGFRAGGSYEQYF. CDR3 coding DNA: TGTGCCAGCAGTTACGGTTTCAGGGCAGGGGGATCCTACGAGCAGTACTTC.

This clonotype was observed a few times. The V gene is TRBV5-1, the J gene TRBJ2-2; a weak D match, TRBD2 (6 bases). The V gene lost 4 bases and the J gene lost 2 bases, with 12 bases spanning the gap. Germline CDR1 reads SGHRS; CDR2 reads YFSETQ. The CDR3 consists of 15 residues. CDR3: CASSPNGGNTGELFF. The DNA for the CDR3 is TGCGCCAGCAGCCCGAACGGGGGTAACACCGGGGAGCTGTTTTTT.

The rearrangement links TRBV6-5 to TRBJ1-1; D is perhaps TRBD1 (6 bases). The V end lost 10 bases, the J end lost 1 base, and 16 bases lay between the germline ends. This CDR3 region has 14 residues. Germline-derived CDR1 and CDR2 are MNHEY and SVGAGI. The CDR3 DNA sequence: TGTGCCACCTGTCCGGGACACACGAACACTGAAGCTTTCTTT. As protein: CATCPGHTNTEAFF.

This clonotype was counted between two and nine times. The CDR3 DNA reads TGTGCCAGCAGTTTCGGGGACAGGTTGAACACTGAAGCTTTCTTT. This sequence encodes CASSFGDRLNTEAFF. This sequence joins TRBV28 and TRBJ1-1; 8 bases fit TRBD1. The CDR3 runs 15 residues. CDR1 and CDR2 (germline): MDHEN, SYDVKM. Losses at the gene ends were 3 bases for V and 0 bases for J; bases not matched to a gene: 3.

The V gene is TRBV29-1, the J gene TRBJ1-2; the match to TRBD1 covers 9 bases. The CDR3 covers 13 residues. Germline CDR1 and CDR2: SQVTM and ANQGSEA. J was trimmed by 2 bases and V by 7 bases; bases with no gene match: 5. For the CDR3, the DNA is TGCAGCGCATGGACAGGGGTGAACTATGGCTACACCTTC. Translation: CSAWTGVNYGYTF.

This clonotype was counted at least ten times. V and J are TRBV7-2 and TRBJ2-7; weak D call: TRBD1 (6 bases). The V and J ends lost 4 bases and 2 bases respectively, with 15 bases between them. This CDR3 is built from 15 residues. The V gene's germline CDR1 is SGHTA and CDR2 FQGNSA. The CDR3 nucleotides read TGTGCCAGCAGCTCCCGCTCCAGGGGCCCCTACGAGCAGTACTTC. It translates to CASSSRSRGPYEQYF.